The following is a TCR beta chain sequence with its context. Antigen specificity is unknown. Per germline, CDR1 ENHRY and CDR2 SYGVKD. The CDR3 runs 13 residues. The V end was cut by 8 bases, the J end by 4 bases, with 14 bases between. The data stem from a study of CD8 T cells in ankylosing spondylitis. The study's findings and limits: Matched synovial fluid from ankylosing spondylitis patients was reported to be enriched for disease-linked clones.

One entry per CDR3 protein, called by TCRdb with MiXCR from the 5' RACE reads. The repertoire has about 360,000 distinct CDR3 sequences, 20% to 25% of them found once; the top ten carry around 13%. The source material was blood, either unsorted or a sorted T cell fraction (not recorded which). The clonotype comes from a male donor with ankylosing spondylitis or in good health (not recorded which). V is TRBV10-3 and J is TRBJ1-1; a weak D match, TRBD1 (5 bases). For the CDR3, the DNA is TGTGCCATCCAGGGACGGGCGGTCACTGAAGCTTTCTTT. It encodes CAIQGRAVTEAFF.